The 29 T cell receptor beta chains below were found in one sample sequenced in a study of shared clonotypes between healthy human individuals. Using immunoSEQ multiplex PCR, the repertoire was profiled, and TCRdb retains in-frame clones only, with some absent. The table shows around 2.1 million clones, with about 93% occurring only once. CD8 cells classed as naive were CD45RO-negative and positively selected for CCR7, excluding terminally differentiated effector memory CD45RA+ cells. The sequencing sample was made of naive CD8+ T cells from PBMCs. These receptors all come from a man in his late teens or twenties in good health. Some clones in this sample may be carry-over from other donors' samples.

The chain's CDR3 is CASSLGITDTQYF. In DNA, the CDR3 is TGTGCCAGCAGCTTGGGTATCACAGATACGCAGTATTTT. The chain couples TRBV5-6 to TRBJ2-3; no clear D gene. V was clipped by 0 bases and J by 2 bases, with 4 bases between them. The CDR3 spans 13 residues. Germline CDR1 and CDR2: SGHDT and YYEEEE.

The chain employs TRBV13 and TRBJ2-7; D is possibly TRBD1 (6 bases). Per germline, CDR1 PRHDT and CDR2 FYEKMQ (reference sequence). V was shortened by 4 bases and J by 2 bases, with 12 bases between the two germline ends. This CDR3 region has 14 residues. CDR3 sequence reads: CASSSHGTPYEQYF. The CDR3 nucleotides are TGTGCCAGCAGCTCCCACGGGACACCCTACGAGCAGTACTTC.

Details on this clone: Other DNA sequences within the sample encode an identical CDR3. The chain joins TRBV7-9 to TRBJ2-1; 10 nucleotides agree with TRBD2. CDR3 length: 15 residues. CDR1 is SEHNR and CDR2 is FQNEAQ in the germline V gene (reference sequence). V lost 4 bases and J lost 4; bases outside the gene matches: 4. CDR3 sequence reads: CASSSLAGSYNEQFF. As DNA, the CDR3 is TGTGCCAGCAGCTCACTAGCGGGGTCTTACAATGAGCAGTTCTTC.

The table lists this clone with a count of one. The chain has TRBV5-5 and TRBJ2-7; D is perhaps TRBD2 (6 bases). The CDR3 covers 14 residues. The germline CDR1 and CDR2 sequences are SGHKS and YYEKEE (reference sequence). Trimming removed 1 base at V and 4 bases at J, with 12 bases between. CDR3 nucleotides: TGTGCCAGCAGCTTGTTCCTAGCGCGGTACGAGCAGTACTTC. Its protein product is CASSLFLARYEQYF. The full variable domain, completed using reference TRBV5-5 and TRBJ2-7, is DAGVTQSPTHLIKTRGQQVTLRCSPISGHKSVSWYQQVLGQGPQFIFQYYEKEERGRGNFPDRFSARQFPNYSSELNVNALLLGDSALYLCASSLFLARYEQYFGPGTRLTVT.

This clone has a single count. Here the CDR3 reads CASSSTRQGVIPGANVLTF. For the CDR3, the DNA is TGTGCCAGCAGCTCAACACGGCAGGGCGTTATACCTGGGGCCAACGTCCTGACTTTC. V usage is TRBV7-9 and J usage is TRBJ2-6; TRBD1 is a possible D gene (5 bases). This CDR3 comprises 19 residues. The V and J ends lost 4 bases and 2 bases respectively, with 21 bases between them. The germline CDR1 and CDR2 sequences are SEHNR and FQNEAQ (reference sequence).

The chain has TRBV2 and TRBJ1-4, with D unclear. The CDR3 totals 15 residues. Looked up from germline, CDR1 is SNHLY and CDR2 is FYNNEI. V was clipped by 8 bases and J by 2 bases, with 15 bases between them. The CDR3 sequence is CASRPHLGTNEKLFF. The CDR3 DNA reads TGTGCCAGCCGGCCTCATCTGGGGACTAATGAAAAACTGTTTTTT.

This rearrangement joins TRBV6-6 to TRBJ2-7; perhaps TRBD1 as D (6 bases). V was shortened by 5 bases and J by 5 bases, with 13 bases between the two germline ends. Germline assignment: CDR1 MNHNY and CDR2 SVGAGI (reference sequence). This CDR3 is built from 13 residues. The CDR3 sequence is CASSPGASNEQYF. The DNA for the CDR3 is TGTGCCAGCAGTCCAGGGGCTAGCAACGAGCAGTACTTC.

This chain joins TRBV12-1 and TRBJ2-7; the table's D call of TRBD1 was not tested on the DNA. TRBV12-1 counts as a pseudogene. The CDR3 spans 16 residues. The CDR3 DNA is TGTGCCAGCAGCCCTCAGGGACAGGGGAATCTCTACGAGCAGTACTTC. Translation: CASSPQGQGNLYEQYF.

The rearrangement joins TRBV27 to TRBJ2-3; D is undetermined. Trimming took off 4 bases at V and 6 bases at J, with 8 bases between the two ends. The length of the CDR3 is 12 residues. Looked up from germline, CDR1 is MNHEY and CDR2 is SMNVEV (reference sequence). The CDR3, as DNA: TGTGCCAGCAGTTCCCTCCGGGATACGCAGTATTTT. It specifies CASSSLRDTQYF.

V usage is TRBV5-5 and J usage is TRBJ1-1; 8 nucleotides line up with TRBD1. CDR1 and CDR2 from the germline V gene are SGHKS and YYEKEE (reference sequence). The CDR3 loop spans 14 amino acids. V lost 4 bases and J lost 5; bases outside the gene matches: 7. CDR3 DNA sequence: TGTGCCAGCAGCGTGACAGGGGTGAGGACTGAAGCTTTCTTT. Its protein product is CASSVTGVRTEAFF.

As to this clone: Other DNA sequences in this specimen translate into the identical CDR3. CDR3 loop: CASSLSGTGRYEQYF. The DNA for the CDR3 is TGTGCCAGCAGTTTATCCGGGACAGGGCGCTACGAGCAGTACTTC. The J gene is TRBJ2-7, the V gene TRBV27, with 9 bases matching TRBD1. V was clipped by 0 bases and J by 3 bases; unmatched bases: 3. The CDR3 sequence is 15 residues long. The germline CDR1 and CDR2 sequences are MNHEY and SMNVEV (reference sequence).

To note about this clone: The sample carries other DNA sequences with the same CDR3. This chain connects TRBV7-9 to TRBJ1-1; D is possibly TRBD1 (6 bases). Looked up from germline, CDR1 is SEHNR and CDR2 is FQNEAQ (reference sequence). V was shortened by 5 bases and J by 5 bases, with 12 bases between the two germline ends. The CDR3 spans 13 residues. In nucleotides, the CDR3 is TGTGCCAGCAGCCCTCAGGGGCGGACTGAAGCTTTCTTT. This codes for CASSPQGRTEAFF.

This clone showed up just once. The rearrangement joins TRBV4-2 to TRBJ1-3; 10 bases align to TRBD1. The CDR3 consists of 17 residues. The germline V gene encodes CDR1 LGHNA and CDR2 YNFKEQ. V lost 1 base to trimming and J lost 5 bases; unmatched junction nucleotides: 8. The CDR3 DNA reads TGTGCCAGCAGCCAAGCACGCCGGGACAGGGGAAGAAACACCATATATTTT. Translated, it gives CASSQARRDRGRNTIYF.

This clone appeared once. This chain uses TRBV10-3 with TRBJ2-7; the D gene is possibly TRBD1 (7 bases). Germline lookup yields CDR1 ENHRY and CDR2 SYGVKD. V dropped 3 bases and J dropped 2 bases, with 8 bases sitting between them. CDR3 size: 13 residues. The CDR3, as DNA: TGTGCCATCAGTGACAGGGGGGCCTACGAGCAGTACTTC. It yields the protein CAISDRGAYEQYF.

J is TRBJ2-7 and V is TRBV7-9, with D possibly matching TRBD2 (7 bases). Germline CDR1 reads SEHNR; CDR2 reads FQNEAQ (reference sequence). Trimming took 4 bases from V and 0 from J, leaving 16 bases between them. The CDR3 length is 16 residues. The CDR3 DNA sequence: TGTGCCAGCAGCTCGGGGAGGGGGTTGGGCTCCTACGAGCAGTACTTC. It codes for CASSSGRGLGSYEQYF. The variable domain in full, with the rest retrieved from reference TRBV7-9 and TRBJ2-7, is DTGVSQNPRHKITKRGQNVTFRCDPISEHNRLYWYRQTLGQGPEFLTYFQNEAQLEKSRLLSDRFSAERPKGSFSTLEIQRTEQGDSAMYLCASSSGRGLGSYEQYFGPGTRLTVT.

Concerning this clone: Other DNA sequences in the same sample also yield this CDR3. V gene TRBV7-9 combines with J gene TRBJ1-4, with unresolved D. V shed 5 bases and J shed 4 bases, with 5 bases lying between them. CDR1 is SEHNR and CDR2 is FQNEAQ in the germline V gene (reference sequence). The CDR3 runs to 12 residues. CDR3 loop: CASSPDNEKLFF. CDR3 DNA sequence: TGTGCCAGCAGCCCGGATAATGAAAAACTGTTTTTT.

The J gene is TRBJ2-2, the V gene TRBV27, with a weak D call TRBD2 (5 bases). Germline CDR1 is MNHEY and CDR2 is SMNVEV (reference sequence). Trimming took 6 bases from V and 5 from J, leaving 19 bases between them. CDR3 size: 16 residues. The CDR3 DNA is TGTGCCAGCAGCGCAGTCGGACGGGAAAGGACCGGGGAGCTGTTTTTT. The encoded protein is CASSAVGRERTGELFF.

The rearrangement uses TRBV7-9 and TRBJ2-1; D remains unclear. The CDR3 is 15 residues long. Germline V gene lookup returns CDR1 SEHNR and CDR2 FQNEAQ (reference sequence). V was pared by 4 bases and J by 0 bases, with 10 bases between. The CDR3 DNA reads TGTGCCAGCAGCTCCACACAGAGCTCCTACAATGAGCAGTTCTTC. The encoded protein is CASSSTQSSYNEQFF.

This chain connects TRBV7-2 to TRBJ1-2, with 9 positions matching TRBD1. Germline assignment: CDR1 SGHTA and CDR2 FQGNSA. The V segment lost 5 bases and the J segment 7 bases; nucleotides outside the gene matches: 11. The CDR3 spans 15 residues. The CDR3 sequence: CASSPNTGTGPGYTF. CDR3 DNA sequence: TGTGCCAGCAGCCCGAATACCGGGACAGGGCCTGGCTACACCTTC.

For this clone: Within the sample, other DNA sequences also encode this same CDR3. This sequence joins TRBV4-3 and TRBJ2-7, with no clear D. From germline, CDR1 is LGHNA and CDR2 YSLEER. CDR3 length: 15 residues. Deletions cut 0 bases from V and 0 bases from J, with 9 bases between. CDR3 coding DNA: TGCGCCAGCAGCCAAGATCGAACATCCTCCTACGAGCAGTACTTC. It specifies CASSQDRTSSYEQYF.

The rearrangement joins TRBV5-5 to TRBJ1-4, with D perhaps matching TRBD1 (5 bases). The CDR3 is made up of 16 amino acids. Germline CDR1 and CDR2: SGHKS and YYEKEE (reference sequence). Trimming removed 4 bases at V and 1 base at J, with 14 bases between. The CDR3 loop is CASSLYETETNEKLFF. For the CDR3, the DNA is TGTGCCAGCAGCCTCTACGAGACAGAAACTAATGAAAAACTGTTTTTT.

This sequence joins TRBV7-8 and TRBJ2-1; D is undetermined. Trimming took off 5 bases at V and 8 bases at J, with 10 bases between the two ends. The CDR3 is 12 amino acids. Germline V gives CDR1 SGHVS, CDR2 FQNEAQ. CDR3 sequence: CASSPPPHEQFF. Written as DNA, the CDR3 is TGTGCCAGCAGCCCACCCCCCCATGAGCAGTTCTTC. Variable domain in full (rest from reference TRBV7-8 and TRBJ2-1): GAGVSQSPRYKVAKRGQDVALRCDPISGHVSLFWYQQALGQGPEFLTYFQNEAQLDKSGLPSDRFFAERPEGSVSTLKIQRTQQEDSAVYLCASSPPPHEQFFGPGTRLTVL.

In its sample, this clone was seen once. This rearrangement joins TRBV11-2 to TRBJ2-7, with TRBD2 matching 7 bases. V was pared by 0 bases and J by 1 base, with 15 bases of the junction left unmatched. In germline, CDR1 is SGHAT, CDR2 FQNNGV. The CDR3 runs to 19 residues. The CDR3 reads CASSLESGASGQHSYEQYF. In nucleotides, the CDR3 is TGTGCCAGCAGCTTAGAGAGCGGGGCTAGCGGCCAACATTCCTACGAGCAGTACTTC. Using reference TRBV11-2 and TRBJ2-7 for the parts outside the CDR3, the full variable domain is EAGVAQSPRYKIIEKRQSVAFWCNPISGHATLYWYQQILGQGPKLLIQFQNNGVVDDSQLPKDRFSAERLKGVDSTLKIQPAKLEDSAVYLCASSLESGASGQHSYEQYFGPGTRLTVT.

The rearrangement joins TRBV9 to TRBJ2-5; TRBD2 is a possible D gene (5 bases). Per germline, CDR1 SGDLS and CDR2 YYNGEE. The CDR3 consists of 15 residues. V lost 2 bases and J lost 4, with 15 bases in between. The CDR3 DNA sequence: TGTGCCAGCAGCGTGCTAGCCAGTCTTGGAGAGACCCAGTACTTC. As protein: CASSVLASLGETQYF.

CDR3 protein: CASSLLSGRQTYEQYF. The CDR3 nucleotides read TGTGCCAGCAGTTTATTGTCCGGGCGGCAAACCTACGAGCAGTACTTC. The chain carries TRBV27 and TRBJ2-7; no firm D call. CDR1 and CDR2 from the germline V gene are MNHEY and SMNVEV (reference sequence). V was trimmed by 1 base and J by 2 bases, leaving 15 bases between them. This CDR3 comprises 16 residues.

The CDR3 reads CASSEWAEVYYGYTF. CDR3 coding DNA: TGTGCCAGCAGTGAATGGGCAGAAGTGTATTATGGCTACACCTTC. The rearrangement links TRBV6-1 to TRBJ1-2; D ambiguous. The CDR3 covers 15 residues. V lost 2 bases to trimming and J lost 5 bases, with 15 bases between them. Germline assignment: CDR1 MNHNS and CDR2 SASEGT.

The chain couples TRBV4-1 to TRBJ2-3; D perhaps matches TRBD1 (5 bases). Germline values: CDR1 MGHRA, CDR2 YSYEKL. CDR3 length equals 14 residues. Trimming pared 1 base from V and 2 bases from J, leaving 7 bases between. The CDR3 sequence is CASSQGGLTDTQYF. CDR3 bases: TGCGCCAGCAGCCAAGGGGGCCTCACAGATACGCAGTATTTT.

This clone came up once. This chain connects TRBV7-9 to TRBJ2-3; D is ambiguous. The CDR3 totals 16 residues. From germline, CDR1 is SEHNR and CDR2 FQNEAQ (reference sequence). V lost 5 bases and J 3 bases, leaving 18 bases between the germline ends. DNA of the CDR3: TGTGCCAGCAGCCTGAAAAACATCCGGGTTACAGATACGCAGTATTTT. This codes for CASSLKNIRVTDTQYF.

The rearrangement uses TRBV7-2 and TRBJ2-7, with 10 bases that match TRBD1. CDR1 SGHTA and CDR2 FQGNSA come from the germline V gene. V was clipped by 5 bases and J by 5 bases; unmatched bases: 6. CDR3 length equals 14 residues. The CDR3 here is CASSNRQGANEQYF. CDR3 nucleotide sequence: TGTGCCAGCAGCAACCGACAGGGGGCGAACGAGCAGTACTTC.